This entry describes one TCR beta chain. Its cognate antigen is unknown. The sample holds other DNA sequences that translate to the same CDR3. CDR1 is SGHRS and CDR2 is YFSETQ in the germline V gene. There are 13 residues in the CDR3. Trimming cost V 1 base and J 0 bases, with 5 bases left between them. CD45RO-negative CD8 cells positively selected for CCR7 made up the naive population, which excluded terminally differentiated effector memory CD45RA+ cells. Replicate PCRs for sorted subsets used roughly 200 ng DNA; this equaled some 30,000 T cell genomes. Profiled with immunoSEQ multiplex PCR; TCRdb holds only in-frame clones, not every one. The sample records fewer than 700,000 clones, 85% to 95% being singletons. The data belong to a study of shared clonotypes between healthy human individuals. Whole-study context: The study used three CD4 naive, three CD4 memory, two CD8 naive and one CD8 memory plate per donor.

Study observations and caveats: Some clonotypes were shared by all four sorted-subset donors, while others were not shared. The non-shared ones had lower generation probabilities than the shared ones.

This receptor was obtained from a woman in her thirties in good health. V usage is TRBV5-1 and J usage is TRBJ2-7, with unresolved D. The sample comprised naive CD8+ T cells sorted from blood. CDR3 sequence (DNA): TGCGCCAGCAGCTTGAGGGCCTCCTACGAGCAGTACTTC. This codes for CASSLRASYEQYF.